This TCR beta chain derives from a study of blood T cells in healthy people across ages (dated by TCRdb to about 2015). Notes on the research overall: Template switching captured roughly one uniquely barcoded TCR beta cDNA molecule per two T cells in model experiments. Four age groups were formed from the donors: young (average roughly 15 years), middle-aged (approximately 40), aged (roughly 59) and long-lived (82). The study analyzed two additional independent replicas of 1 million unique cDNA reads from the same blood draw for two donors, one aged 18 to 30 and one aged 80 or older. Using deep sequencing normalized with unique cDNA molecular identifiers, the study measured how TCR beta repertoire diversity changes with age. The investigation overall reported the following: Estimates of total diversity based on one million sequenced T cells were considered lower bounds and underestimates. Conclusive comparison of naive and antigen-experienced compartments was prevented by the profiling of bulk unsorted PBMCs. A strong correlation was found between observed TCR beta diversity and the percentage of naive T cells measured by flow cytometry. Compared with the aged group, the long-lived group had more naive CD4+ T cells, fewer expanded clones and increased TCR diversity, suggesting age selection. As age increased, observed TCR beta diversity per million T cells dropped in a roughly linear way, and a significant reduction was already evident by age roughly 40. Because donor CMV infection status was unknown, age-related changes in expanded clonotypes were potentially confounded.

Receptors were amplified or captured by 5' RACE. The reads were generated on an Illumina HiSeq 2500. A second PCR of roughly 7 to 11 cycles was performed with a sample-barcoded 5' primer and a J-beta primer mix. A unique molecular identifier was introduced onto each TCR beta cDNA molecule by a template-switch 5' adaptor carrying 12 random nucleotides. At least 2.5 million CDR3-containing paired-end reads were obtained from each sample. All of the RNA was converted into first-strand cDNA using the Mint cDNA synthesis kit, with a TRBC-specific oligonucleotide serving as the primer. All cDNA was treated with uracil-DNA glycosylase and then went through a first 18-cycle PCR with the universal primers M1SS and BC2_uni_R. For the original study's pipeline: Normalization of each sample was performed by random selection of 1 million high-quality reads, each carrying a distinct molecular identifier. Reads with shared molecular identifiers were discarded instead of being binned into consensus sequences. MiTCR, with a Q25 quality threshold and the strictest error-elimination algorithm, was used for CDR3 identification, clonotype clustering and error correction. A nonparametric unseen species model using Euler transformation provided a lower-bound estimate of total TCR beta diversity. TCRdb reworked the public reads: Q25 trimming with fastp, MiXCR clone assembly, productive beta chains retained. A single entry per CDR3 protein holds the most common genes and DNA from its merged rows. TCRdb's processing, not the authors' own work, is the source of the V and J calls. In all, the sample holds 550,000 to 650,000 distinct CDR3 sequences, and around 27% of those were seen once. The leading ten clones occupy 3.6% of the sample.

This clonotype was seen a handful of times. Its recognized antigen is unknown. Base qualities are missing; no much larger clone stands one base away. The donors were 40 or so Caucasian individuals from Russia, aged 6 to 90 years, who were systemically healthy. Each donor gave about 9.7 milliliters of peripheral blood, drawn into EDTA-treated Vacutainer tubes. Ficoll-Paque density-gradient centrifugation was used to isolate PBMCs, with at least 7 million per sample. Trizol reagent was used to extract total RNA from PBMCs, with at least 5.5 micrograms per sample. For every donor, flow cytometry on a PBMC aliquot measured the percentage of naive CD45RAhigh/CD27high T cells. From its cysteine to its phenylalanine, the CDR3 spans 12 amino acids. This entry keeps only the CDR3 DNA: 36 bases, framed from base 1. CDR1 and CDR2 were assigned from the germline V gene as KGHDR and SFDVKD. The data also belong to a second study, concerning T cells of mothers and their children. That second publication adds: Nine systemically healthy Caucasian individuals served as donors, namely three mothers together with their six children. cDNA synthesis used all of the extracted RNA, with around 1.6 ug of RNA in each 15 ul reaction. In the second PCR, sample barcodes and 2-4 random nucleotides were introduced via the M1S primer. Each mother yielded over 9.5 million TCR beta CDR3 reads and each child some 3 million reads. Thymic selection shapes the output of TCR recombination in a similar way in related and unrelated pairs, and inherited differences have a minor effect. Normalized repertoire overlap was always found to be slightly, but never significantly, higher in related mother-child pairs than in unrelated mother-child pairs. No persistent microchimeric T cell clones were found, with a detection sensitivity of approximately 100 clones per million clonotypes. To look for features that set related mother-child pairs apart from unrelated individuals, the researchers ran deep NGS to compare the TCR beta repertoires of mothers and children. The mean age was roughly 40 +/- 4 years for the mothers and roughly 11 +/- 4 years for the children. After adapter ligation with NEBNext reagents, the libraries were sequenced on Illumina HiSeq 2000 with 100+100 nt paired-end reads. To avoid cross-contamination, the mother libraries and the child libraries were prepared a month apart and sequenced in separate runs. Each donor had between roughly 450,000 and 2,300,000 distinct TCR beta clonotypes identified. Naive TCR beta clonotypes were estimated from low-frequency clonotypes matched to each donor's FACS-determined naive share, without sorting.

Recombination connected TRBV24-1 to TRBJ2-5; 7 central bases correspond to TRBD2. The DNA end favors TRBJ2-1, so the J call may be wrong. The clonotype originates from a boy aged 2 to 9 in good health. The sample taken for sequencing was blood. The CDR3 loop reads CATSDGLGAQFF. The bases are TGTGCCACCAGTGACGGACTAGGTGCGCAGTTCTTC.